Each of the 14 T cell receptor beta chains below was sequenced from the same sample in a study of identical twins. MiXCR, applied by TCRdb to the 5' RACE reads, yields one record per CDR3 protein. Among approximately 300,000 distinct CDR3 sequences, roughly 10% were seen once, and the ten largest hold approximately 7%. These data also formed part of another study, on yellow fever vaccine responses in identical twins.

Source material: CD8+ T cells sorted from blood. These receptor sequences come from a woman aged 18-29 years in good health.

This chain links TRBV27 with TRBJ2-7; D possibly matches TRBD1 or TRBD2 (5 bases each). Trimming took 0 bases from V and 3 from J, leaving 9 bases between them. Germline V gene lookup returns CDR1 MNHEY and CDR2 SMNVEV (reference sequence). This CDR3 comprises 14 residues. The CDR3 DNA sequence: TGTGCCAGCAGTTTATCGCGAGGGGACTACGAGCAGTACTTC. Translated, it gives CASSLSRGDYEQYF.

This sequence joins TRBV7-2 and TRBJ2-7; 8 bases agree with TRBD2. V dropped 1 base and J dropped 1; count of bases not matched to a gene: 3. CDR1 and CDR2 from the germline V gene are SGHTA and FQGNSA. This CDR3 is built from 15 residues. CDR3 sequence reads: CASSLGGGFSYEQYF. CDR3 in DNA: TGTGCCAGCAGCTTAGGCGGGGGGTTTTCCTACGAGCAGTACTTC.

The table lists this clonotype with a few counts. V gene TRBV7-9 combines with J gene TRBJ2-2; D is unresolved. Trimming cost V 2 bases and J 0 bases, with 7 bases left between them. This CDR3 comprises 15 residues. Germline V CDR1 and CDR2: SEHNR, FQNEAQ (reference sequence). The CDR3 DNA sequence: TGTGCCAGCAGCTTAAGGCTCGCGAACACCGGGGAGCTGTTTTTT. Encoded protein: CASSLRLANTGELFF.

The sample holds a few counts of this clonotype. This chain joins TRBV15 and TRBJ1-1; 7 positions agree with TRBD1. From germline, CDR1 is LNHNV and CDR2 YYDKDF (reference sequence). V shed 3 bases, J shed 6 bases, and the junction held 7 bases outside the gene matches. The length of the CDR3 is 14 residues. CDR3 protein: CATSSRTGVAEAFF. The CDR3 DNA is TGTGCCACCAGCAGCCGAACAGGGGTCGCTGAAGCTTTCTTT.

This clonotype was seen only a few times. The CDR3 region is CSVVRGDAYEQYF. As DNA, the CDR3 is TGCAGCGTTGTCCGTGGGGACGCCTACGAGCAGTACTTC. The chain uses TRBV29-1 and TRBJ2-7; D is possibly TRBD1 or TRBD2 (5 bases each). The CDR3 consists of 13 residues. Per the germline V gene, CDR1 is SQVTM and CDR2 is ANQGSEA. V lost 4 bases and J 2 bases, leaving 12 bases between the germline ends.

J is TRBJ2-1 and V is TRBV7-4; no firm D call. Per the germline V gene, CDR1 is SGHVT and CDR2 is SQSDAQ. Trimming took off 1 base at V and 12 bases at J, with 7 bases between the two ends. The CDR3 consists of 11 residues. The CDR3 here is CASSLEVWQFF. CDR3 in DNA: TGTGCCAGCAGCTTAGAGGTTTGGCAGTTCTTC. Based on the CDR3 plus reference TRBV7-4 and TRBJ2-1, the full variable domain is GAGVSQSPRYKVAKRGRDVALRCDSISGHVTLYWYRQTLGQGSEVLTYSQSDAQRDKSGRPSGRFSAERPERSVSTLKIQRTEQGDSAVYLCASSLEVWQFFGPGTRLTVL.

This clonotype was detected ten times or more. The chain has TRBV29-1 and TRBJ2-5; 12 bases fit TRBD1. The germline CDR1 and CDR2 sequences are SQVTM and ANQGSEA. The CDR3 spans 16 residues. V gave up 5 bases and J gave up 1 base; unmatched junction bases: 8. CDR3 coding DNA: TGCAGCGTTCCCCCCGGGGGACAGGGGGCCCAAGAGACCCAGTACTTC. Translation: CSVPPGGQGAQETQYF.

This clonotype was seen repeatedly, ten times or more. The DNA of the CDR3 is TGCAGCGTTGAACCTAGCGGGAGTTACATTCAGTACTTC. It is translated as CSVEPSGSYIQYF. The chain employs TRBV29-1 and TRBJ2-4, with 10 bases fitting TRBD2. This CDR3 comprises 13 residues. Germline V gene lookup returns CDR1 SQVTM and CDR2 ANQGSEA. With 2 bases clipped from V and 8 bases from J, the junction kept 3 bases outside the gene matches.

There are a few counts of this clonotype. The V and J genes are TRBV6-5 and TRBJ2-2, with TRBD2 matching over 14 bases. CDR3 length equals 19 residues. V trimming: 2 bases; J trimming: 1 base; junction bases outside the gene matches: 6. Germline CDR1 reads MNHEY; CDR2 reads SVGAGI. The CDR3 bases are TGTGCCAGCAGTTACCTTGGGACTAGCGGGAGTCGGAACACCGGGGAGCTGTTTTTT. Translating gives CASSYLGTSGSRNTGELFF.

The CDR3 coding sequence is TGCGCCAGCAGCCAAGATTATGCGACGGACACCTACGAGCAGTACTTC. Amino acids: CASSQDYATDTYEQYF. This chain connects TRBV4-1 to TRBJ2-7; D possibly corresponds to TRBD1 (5 bases). Per germline, CDR1 MGHRA and CDR2 YSYEKL. Trimming removed 0 bases from V and 2 bases from J, with 14 bases in between. The CDR3 extends over 16 amino acids.

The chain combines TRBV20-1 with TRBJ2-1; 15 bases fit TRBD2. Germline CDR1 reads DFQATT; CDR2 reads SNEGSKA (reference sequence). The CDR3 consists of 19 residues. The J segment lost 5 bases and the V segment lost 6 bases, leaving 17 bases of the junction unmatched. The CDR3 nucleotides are TGCAGTGCCCCCTGCCCGGGACTAGCGGGAGGACGCCATAACAATGAGCAGTTCTTC. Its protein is CSAPCPGLAGGRHNNEQFF.

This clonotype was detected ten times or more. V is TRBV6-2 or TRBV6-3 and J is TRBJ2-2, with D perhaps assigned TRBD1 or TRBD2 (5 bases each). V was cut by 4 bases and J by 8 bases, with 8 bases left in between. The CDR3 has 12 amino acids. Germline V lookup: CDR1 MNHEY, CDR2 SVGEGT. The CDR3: CASSWDRGELFF. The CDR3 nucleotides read TGTGCCAGCAGTTGGGACCGAGGGGAGCTGTTTTTT.

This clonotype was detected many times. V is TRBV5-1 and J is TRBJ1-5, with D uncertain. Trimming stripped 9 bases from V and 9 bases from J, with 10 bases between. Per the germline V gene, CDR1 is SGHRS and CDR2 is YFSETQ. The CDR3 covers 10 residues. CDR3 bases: TGCGCCATTTCCCCCTGGCCCCAGCATTTT. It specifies CAISPWPQHF.

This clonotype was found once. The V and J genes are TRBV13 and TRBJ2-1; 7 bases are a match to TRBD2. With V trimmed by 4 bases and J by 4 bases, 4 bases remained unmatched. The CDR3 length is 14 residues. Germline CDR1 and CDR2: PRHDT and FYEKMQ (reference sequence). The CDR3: CASSSREAYNEQFF. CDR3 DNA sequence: TGTGCCAGCAGCTCACGGGAGGCATACAATGAGCAGTTCTTC.